Listed below are T cell receptor beta chains from one sample, sequenced in a study of regulatory T cells. TCRdb's table, derived via immunoSEQ multiplex PCR, lists solely in-frame clones and lacks some. There are 30,000 to 40,000 clones in the sample; 93% occur only once, and more than 0.75% lies in the top ten. Sequences were obtained from conventional CD4+ T cells sorted from blood. These receptors were taken from a child under 10 years old with CD3G deficiency. CDR3s include the opening cysteine and the closing phenylalanine or tryptophan. The D gene is left open where the match is weak. The listing skips clone size in some rows; elsewhere it reads once, few, many or a size class.

J gene | V gene | D gene | clone size | CDR3 DNA | CDR3 protein
TRBJ1-2 | TRBV28 | NA | NA | TGTGCCAGCAGCCCTACAGGGTACTATGGCTACACCTTC | CASSPTGYYGYTF
TRBJ2-4 | TRBV5-1 | TRBD1 | NA | TGCGCCAGCAGCTACGGGACAGGGGGCGGGAAAAACATTCAGTACTTC | CASSYGTGGGKNIQYF
TRBJ2-3 | TRBV13 | NA | NA | TGTGCCAGCAGCTTAGGTCATACCACAGATACGCAGTATTTT | CASSLGHTTDTQYF
TRBJ2-7 | TRBV6-1 | TRBD2 | NA | TGTGCCAGCGGACTAGCGGGAGGCTACGAGCAGTACTTC | CASGLAGGYEQYF
TRBJ2-7 | TRBV28 | TRBD2 | NA | TGTGCCTCCCAAGCGGGGAGTACCCACGAGCAGTACTTC | CASQAGSTHEQYF
TRBJ1-1 | TRBV6-1 | TRBD1 | NA | TGTGCCAGCAGAAAACGCGAGGGGGCCACTGAAGCTTTCTTT | CASRKREGATEAFF
TRBJ2-3 | TRBV7-9 | TRBD2 | NA | TGTGCCAGCAGCTCAACGGGAGGGCCTGCAGATACGCAGTATTTT | CASSSTGGPADTQYF
TRBJ2-2 | TRBV21-1 | NA | NA | TGTGCCAGCAGCAAAGCTTGGGGCATTATTAGACAGGGGGCAACCGGGGAGCTGTTTTTT | CASSKAWGIIRQGATGELFF
TRBJ2-7 | TRBV28 | NA | NA | NA | CASSSSASSRSEQYF
TRBJ2-7 | TRBV30 | TRBD1 | NA | TGTGCCTGGAGTCTAGAGGGACAGGGCACCCAGTACTTC | CAWSLEGQGTQYF
TRBJ2-7 | TRBV10-3 | TRBD1 | NA | TGTGCCACCAAGGGACGACAGGGGTCTTCCTACGAGCAGTACTTC | CATKGRQGSSYEQYF
TRBJ2-1 | TRBV5-1 | NA | NA | TGCGCCAGCAAGGGATACAATGAGCAGTTCTTC | CASKGYNEQFF
TRBJ2-7 | TRBV6-1 | TRBD1 | NA | TGTGCCAGCAGTGGTCTGACAGGGGGCTACGAGCAGTACTTC | CASSGLTGGYEQYF
TRBJ2-2 | TRBV6-1 | NA | NA | TGTGCCAGCAGTCCCATAAACACCGGGGAGCTGTTTTTT | CASSPINTGELFF
TRBJ2-1 | TRBV5-1 | NA | NA | TGCGCCAGCAGCTTGTGGGGCCAGGGCTATGAGCAGTTCTTC | CASSLWGQGYEQFF
TRBJ2-7 | TRBV5-1 | TRBD1 | NA | TGCGCCAGCAGCTTCACGACAGGGTACGAGCAGTACTTC | CASSFTTGYEQYF
TRBJ2-7 | TRBV28 | NA | NA | TGTGCCAGCAGTTTCCCGAATACCTACGAGCAGTACTTC | CASSFPNTYEQYF
TRBJ1-1 | TRBV10-2 | NA | NA | TGCGCCAGCAGTATCTCCGGGGCAACTGAAGCTTTCTTT | CASSISGATEAFF
TRBJ2-7 | TRBV28 | TRBD1 | once | TGTGCCAGCAGTTTGGCGGGACAGGGGCACGAGCAGTACTTC | CASSLAGQGHEQYF
TRBJ2-4 | TRBV7-8 | TRBD2 | NA | TGTGCCAGCAGCTTGAGCTTCACCGGGACTACTCAGTACTTC | CASSLSFTGTTQYF
TRBJ2-1 | TRBV28 | TRBD1 | NA | TGTGCCAGCAGTGCGCCGCCGGGACAGAGTAGCAATGAGCAGTTCTTC | CASSAPPGQSSNEQFF
TRBJ2-2 | TRBV11-2 | NA | once | TGTGCCAGCAGCTTAGTAGGCTACCCCAACACCGGGGAGCTGTTTTTT | CASSLVGYPNTGELFF
TRBJ2-5 | TRBV7-9 | TRBD1 | NA | TGTGCCAGCAGCACGGGACAGTTAATCCAAGAGACCCAGTACTTC | CASSTGQLIQETQYF
TRBJ2-7 | TRBV5-1 | NA | NA | TGCGCCAGCAGCTTGGAGGGTCCCACGTACGAGCAGTACTTC | CASSLEGPTYEQYF
TRBJ1-1 | TRBV7-9 | NA | once | TGTGCCAGCAGCTTACAGAACACTGAAGCTTTCTTT | CASSLQNTEAFF
TRBJ2-2 | TRBV27 | NA | NA | TGTGCCAGCAGTTTTGTCGGCACCGGGGAGCTGTTTTTT | CASSFVGTGELFF
TRBJ2-5 | TRBV18 | TRBD1 | NA | TGTGCCAGCTCCCCCGAAGGGGGCTACCAGTACTTC | CASSPEGGYQYF
TRBJ2-2 | TRBV19 | NA | NA | TGTGCCAGTAGTTTATCGCTCCAGCTTGGCGGGGAGCTGTTTTTT | CASSLSLQLGGELFF
TRBJ2-1 | TRBV28 | NA | NA | TGTGCCAGTTCCCCCGGGGGCGTGAGGATGGATGAGCAGTTCTTC | CASSPGGVRMDEQFF
TRBJ2-2 | TRBV28 | NA | NA | TGTGCCAGCAGTTATTCGGGCACCGGGGAGCTGTTTTTT | CASSYSGTGELFF
TRBJ2-6 | TRBV18 | NA | NA | TGTGCCAGCTCACCACGACAGAGCTCTGGGGCCAACGTCCTGACTTTC | CASSPRQSSGANVLTF
TRBJ1-2 | TRBV28 | NA | NA | TGTGCCAGCAGTTCGTACGGGGTTAATGGCTACACCTTC | CASSSYGVNGYTF
TRBJ2-6 | TRBV5-1 | TRBD1 | once | TGCGCCAGCAGCGATGCACAGGGGACTGGGGCCAACGTCCTGACTTTC | CASSDAQGTGANVLTF
TRBJ2-7 | TRBV10-3 | NA | NA | TGTGCCACCGGCCAGGGATCCTACGAGCAGTACTTC | CATGQGSYEQYF
TRBJ1-2 | TRBV6-1 | NA | NA | TGTGCCAGCAGTGACGTGGGCAGATTAAGGGGCACCTTC | CASSDVGRLRGTF
TRBJ2-7 | TRBV28 | NA | NA | TGTGCCAGCAGTCCTAACCCCTACGAGCAGTACTTC | CASSPNPYEQYF
TRBJ2-7 | TRBV28 | NA | NA | TGTGCCAGCAGTCCCCCGGGTCGCCCTAGGATGGGGGCTGAGCAGTACTTC | CASSPPGRPRMGAEQYF
TRBJ2-3 | TRBV5-1 | NA | NA | TGCGCCAGCAGCTCCGGGACTCCGACAGATACGCAGTATTTT | CASSSGTPTDTQYF
TRBJ1-1 | TRBV20-1 | NA | NA | TGCAGTGCTTTAGGGAACACTGAAGCTTTCTTT | CSALGNTEAFF
TRBJ1-1 | TRBV28 | NA | NA | TGTGCCAGCAGTTTCGCCGGGGTCCCCACTGAAGCTTTCTTT | CASSFAGVPTEAFF
TRBJ2-7 | TRBV6-1 | NA | NA | TGTGCCAGCAGTGAAAGTAATACCTACGAGCAGTACTTC | CASSESNTYEQYF
TRBJ2-7 | TRBV6-1 | NA | few | TGTGCCAGCAGTGCCGGGACGGACTTAGACGAGCAGTACTTC | CASSAGTDLDEQYF